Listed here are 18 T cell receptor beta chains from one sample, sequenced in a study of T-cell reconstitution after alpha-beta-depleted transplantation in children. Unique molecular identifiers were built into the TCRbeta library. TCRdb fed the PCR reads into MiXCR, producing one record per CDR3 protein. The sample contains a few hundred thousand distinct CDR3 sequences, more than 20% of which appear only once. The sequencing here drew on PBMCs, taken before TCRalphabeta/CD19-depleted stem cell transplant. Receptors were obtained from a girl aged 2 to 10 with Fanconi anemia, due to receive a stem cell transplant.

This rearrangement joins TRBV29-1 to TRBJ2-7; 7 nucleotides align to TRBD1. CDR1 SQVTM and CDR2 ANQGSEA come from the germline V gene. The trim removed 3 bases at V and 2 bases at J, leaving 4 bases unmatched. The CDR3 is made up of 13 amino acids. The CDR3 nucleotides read TGCAGCGTTGATTCGGGGACAGCCTACGAGCAGTACTTC. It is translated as CSVDSGTAYEQYF.

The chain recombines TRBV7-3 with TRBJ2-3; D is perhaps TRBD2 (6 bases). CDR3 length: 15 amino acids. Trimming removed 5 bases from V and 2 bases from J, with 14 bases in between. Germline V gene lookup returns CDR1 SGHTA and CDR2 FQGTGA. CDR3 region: CASSGSGLFTDTQYF. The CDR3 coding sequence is TGTGCCAGCAGCGGGTCGGGACTCTTCACAGATACGCAGTATTTT.

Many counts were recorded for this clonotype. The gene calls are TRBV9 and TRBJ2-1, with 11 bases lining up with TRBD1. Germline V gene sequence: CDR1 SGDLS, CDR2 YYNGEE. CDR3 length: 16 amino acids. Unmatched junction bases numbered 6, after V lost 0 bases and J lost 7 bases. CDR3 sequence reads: CASSVGGQGAGNEQFF. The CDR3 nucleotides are TGTGCCAGCAGCGTAGGTGGACAGGGGGCCGGAAATGAGCAGTTCTTC.

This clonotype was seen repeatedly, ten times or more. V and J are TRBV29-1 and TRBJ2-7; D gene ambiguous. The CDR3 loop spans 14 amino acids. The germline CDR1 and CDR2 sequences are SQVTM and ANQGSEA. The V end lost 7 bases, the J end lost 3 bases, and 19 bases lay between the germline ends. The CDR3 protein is CSAGVLGTYYEQYF. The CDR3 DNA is TGCAGCGCGGGTGTTCTGGGCACATACTACGAGCAGTACTTC.

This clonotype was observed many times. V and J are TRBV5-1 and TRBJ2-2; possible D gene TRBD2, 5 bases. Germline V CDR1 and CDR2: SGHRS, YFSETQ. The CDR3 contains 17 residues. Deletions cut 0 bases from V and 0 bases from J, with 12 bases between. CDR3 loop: CASSLAGGGANTGELFF. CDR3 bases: TGCGCCAGCAGCTTGGCCGGAGGCGGCGCGAACACCGGGGAGCTGTTTTTT.

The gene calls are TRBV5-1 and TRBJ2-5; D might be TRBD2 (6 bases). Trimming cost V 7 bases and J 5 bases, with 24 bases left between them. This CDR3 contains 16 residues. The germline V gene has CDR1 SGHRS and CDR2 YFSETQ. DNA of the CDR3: TGCGCCAGCGGGAGGCTTCCTACGTCGGGACCGGAGACCCAGTACTTC. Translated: CASGRLPTSGPETQYF.

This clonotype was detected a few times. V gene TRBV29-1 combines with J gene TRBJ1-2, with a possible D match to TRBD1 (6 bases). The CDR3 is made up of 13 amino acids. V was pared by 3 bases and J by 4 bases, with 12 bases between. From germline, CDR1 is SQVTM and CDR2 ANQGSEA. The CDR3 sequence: CSVEIQGFYGYTF. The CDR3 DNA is TGCAGCGTTGAGATACAGGGTTTCTATGGCTACACCTTC.

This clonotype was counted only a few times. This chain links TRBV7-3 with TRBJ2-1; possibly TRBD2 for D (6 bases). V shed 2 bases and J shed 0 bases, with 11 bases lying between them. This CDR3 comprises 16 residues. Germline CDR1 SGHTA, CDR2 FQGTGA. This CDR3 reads CASSLSGGDSYNEQFF. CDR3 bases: TGTGCCAGCAGCTTATCGGGCGGGGACTCCTACAATGAGCAGTTCTTC.

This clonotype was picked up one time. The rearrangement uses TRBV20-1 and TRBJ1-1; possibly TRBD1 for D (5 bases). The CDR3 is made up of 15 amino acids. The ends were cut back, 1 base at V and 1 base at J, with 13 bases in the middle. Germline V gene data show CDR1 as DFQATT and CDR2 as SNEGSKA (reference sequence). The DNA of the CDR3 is TGCAGTGCTAGAGTAGAAGGGGAAGAGAACACTGAAGCTTTCTTT. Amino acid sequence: CSARVEGEENTEAFF.

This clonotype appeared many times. The CDR3 spells CASSQDRGTSSPDTQYF. The CDR3 DNA reads as TGTGCCAGCAGCCAAGATAGGGGGACTAGCAGCCCAGATACGCAGTATTTT. The rearrangement joins TRBV4-2 to TRBJ2-3; the match to TRBD2 covers 9 bases. The CDR3 runs 17 residues. CDR1 and CDR2 from the germline V gene are LGHNA and YNFKEQ. V dropped 0 bases and J dropped 4; count of bases not matched to a gene: 8.

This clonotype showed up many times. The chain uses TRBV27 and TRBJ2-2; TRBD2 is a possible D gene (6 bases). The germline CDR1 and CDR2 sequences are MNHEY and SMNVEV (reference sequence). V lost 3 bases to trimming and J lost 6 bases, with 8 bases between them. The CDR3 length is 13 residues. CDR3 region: CASSFPGAGELFF. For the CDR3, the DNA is TGTGCCAGCAGTTTCCCGGGGGCCGGGGAGCTGTTTTTT.

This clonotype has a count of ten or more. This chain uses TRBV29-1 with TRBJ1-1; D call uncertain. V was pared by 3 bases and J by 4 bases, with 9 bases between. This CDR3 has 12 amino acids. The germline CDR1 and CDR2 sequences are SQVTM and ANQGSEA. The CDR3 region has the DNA TGCAGCGTTGACGAGGGTGGCACTGAAGCTTTCTTT. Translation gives CSVDEGGTEAFF.

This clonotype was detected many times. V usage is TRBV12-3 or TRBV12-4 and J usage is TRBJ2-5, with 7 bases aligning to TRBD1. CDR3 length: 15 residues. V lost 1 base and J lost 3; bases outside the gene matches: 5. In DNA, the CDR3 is TGTGCCAGCAGTTTAGGACAGGGAAGAAAAGAGACCCAGTACTTC. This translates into CASSLGQGRKETQYF.

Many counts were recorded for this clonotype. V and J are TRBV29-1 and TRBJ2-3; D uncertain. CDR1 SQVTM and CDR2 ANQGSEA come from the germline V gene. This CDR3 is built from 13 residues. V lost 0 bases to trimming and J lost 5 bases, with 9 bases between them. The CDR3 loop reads CSVEDINIDTQYF. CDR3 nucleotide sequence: TGCAGCGTTGAAGATATTAACATAGATACGCAGTATTTT.

The CDR3 DNA sequence: TGTGCCAGCAGTTTTAGCCTAGCGGGGGTCAACACCGGGGAGCTGTTTTTT. Its translation is CASSFSLAGVNTGELFF. This chain joins TRBV12-3 or TRBV12-4 and TRBJ2-2; 10 nucleotides align to TRBD2. The CDR3 runs 17 residues. The V segment lost 3 bases and the J segment 2 bases; nucleotides outside the gene matches: 6.

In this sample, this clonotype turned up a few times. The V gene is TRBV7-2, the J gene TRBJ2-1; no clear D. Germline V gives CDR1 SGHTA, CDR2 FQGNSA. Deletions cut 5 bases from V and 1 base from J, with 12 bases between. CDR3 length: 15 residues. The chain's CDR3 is CASSPKGKSYNEQFF. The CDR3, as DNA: TGTGCCAGCAGCCCGAAAGGTAAATCCTACAATGAGCAGTTCTTC.

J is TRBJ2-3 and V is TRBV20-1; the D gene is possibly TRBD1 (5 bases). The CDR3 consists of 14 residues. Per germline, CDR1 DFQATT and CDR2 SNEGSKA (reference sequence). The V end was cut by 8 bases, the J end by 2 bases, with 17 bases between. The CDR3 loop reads CSSTDSLNTDTQYF. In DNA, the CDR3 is TGCAGTAGTACCGACAGCCTAAACACAGATACGCAGTATTTT.

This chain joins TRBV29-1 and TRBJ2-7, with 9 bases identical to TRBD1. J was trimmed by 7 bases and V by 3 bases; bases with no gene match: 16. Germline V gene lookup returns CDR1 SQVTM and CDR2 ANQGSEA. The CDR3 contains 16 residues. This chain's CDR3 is CSVDTFSRTGEREQYF. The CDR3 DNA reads TGCAGCGTTGACACCTTCTCTAGGACAGGGGAAAGAGAGCAGTACTTC.